The next 9 T cell receptor beta chains were all read from a single sample in a study of blood T cells in healthy people across ages. A second roughly 6 to 11 cycle PCR used barcoded and J-beta primers. MiXCR was run by TCRdb on the 5' RACE reads, yielding one entry per CDR3 protein. The sample consists of just under 900,000 distinct CDR3 sequences, around 30% of them appearing once. The sequenced sample consisted of blood. The receptors derive from an elderly woman in good health.

There are many counts of this clonotype. The chain carries TRBV7-9 and TRBJ2-7; D may be TRBD1 (6 bases). This CDR3 has 15 residues. V lost 3 bases to trimming and J lost 0 bases, with 12 bases between them. Germline V gene sequence: CDR1 SEHNR, CDR2 FQNEAQ (reference sequence). The CDR3 DNA sequence: TGTGCCAGCAGCTTCTTCGGGACAAGCTCCTACGAGCAGTACTTC. It codes for CASSFFGTSSYEQYF. The complete variable domain, with remaining parts taken from reference TRBV7-9 and TRBJ2-7, reads DTGVSQNPRHKITKRGQNVTFRCDPISEHNRLYWYRQTLGQGPEFLTYFQNEAQLEKSRLLSDRFSAERPKGSFSTLEIQRTEQGDSAMYLCASSFFGTSSYEQYFGPGTRLTVT.

As to this clonotype: Given a much more abundant clone one base away, this may be a read error. The chain is built from TRBV7-9 and TRBJ1-2; possible D gene TRBD1, 5 bases. The CDR3 consists of 13 residues. CDR1 is SEHNR, CDR2 FQNEAQ, per germline (reference sequence). The CDR3 sequence is CASSLDTEYDYTF. DNA of the CDR3: TGTGCCAGCAGCTTGGACACCGAGTATGACTACACCTTC.

The V and J genes are TRBV19 and TRBJ1-2; 8 bases map to TRBD1. V lost 5 bases to trimming and J lost 3 bases; unmatched junction nucleotides: 8. The CDR3 runs to 15 residues. CDR1 is LNHDA, CDR2 SQIVND, per germline (reference sequence). The CDR3 is CASSFPGQAHYGYTF. The CDR3 DNA is TGTGCCAGTAGTTTTCCGGGACAGGCCCACTATGGCTACACCTTC.

This clonotype was observed at least ten times. The chain uses TRBV20-1 and TRBJ2-3; a weak D match, TRBD2 (5 bases). The CDR3 has 13 amino acids. Trimming shortened V by 3 bases and J by 4 bases, and 11 bases separated the two germline ends. CDR1 is DFQATT and CDR2 is SNEGSKA in the germline V gene (reference sequence). CDR3 in DNA: TGCAGTGCTAGCATGACCGGGGCAGATACGCAGTATTTT. Its protein is CSASMTGADTQYF.

This clonotype was recorded at least ten times. The J gene is TRBJ1-2, the V gene TRBV20-1; TRBD1 matches at 8 bases. The CDR3 has 14 amino acids. The germline gives CDR1 DFQATT, CDR2 SNEGSKA (reference sequence). The V gene end was trimmed by 2 bases and the J gene end by 8 bases; junction bases not matched to a gene: 10. This CDR3 reads CSARIGQGVGGYTF. The CDR3 coding sequence is TGCAGTGCTAGAATTGGACAGGGTGTGGGCGGCTACACCTTC.

The rearrangement joins TRBV7-9 to TRBJ2-2, with 9 bases identical to TRBD2. CDR3 length: 19 residues. After removal of 6 bases from V and 1 base from J, the junction contained 15 bases not matched to a gene. The germline CDR1 and CDR2 sequences are SEHNR and FQNEAQ (reference sequence). DNA of the CDR3: TGTGCCAGCAGAAAATTAGGGGGAGCGGGGGGCCTGAACACCGGGGAGCTGTTTTTT. Protein: CASRKLGGAGGLNTGELFF.

The rearrangement joins TRBV5-6 to TRBJ1-1, with TRBD1 matching 7 bases. The germline gives CDR1 SGHDT, CDR2 YYEEEE. The CDR3 has 15 amino acids. V lost 7 bases to trimming and J lost 0 bases; unmatched junction nucleotides: 9. The CDR3 DNA is TGTGCCAGCGGCCAACTCGACAGGGTGAACACTGAAGCTTTCTTT. This codes for CASGQLDRVNTEAFF.

This clonotype was counted at least ten times. This chain uses TRBV27 with TRBJ1-2; perhaps TRBD1 as D (6 bases). V was shortened by 6 bases and J by 6 bases, with 20 bases between the two germline ends. CDR3 length equals 15 residues. Germline CDR1 is MNHEY and CDR2 is SMNVEV (reference sequence). CDR3: CASSELQGGRDGYTF. CDR3 nucleotides: TGTGCCAGCAGCGAGCTACAGGGAGGGAGGGATGGCTACACCTTC.

The chain carries TRBV27 and TRBJ1-2; 9 positions match TRBD1. Germline-derived CDR1 and CDR2 are MNHEY and SMNVEV (reference sequence). The CDR3 loop spans 15 amino acids. The J segment lost 5 bases and the V segment lost 5 bases, leaving 9 bases of the junction unmatched. This CDR3 is CASSVGTGNGYGYTF. The CDR3, as DNA: TGTGCCAGCAGTGTCGGGACAGGGAACGGTTATGGCTACACCTTC.